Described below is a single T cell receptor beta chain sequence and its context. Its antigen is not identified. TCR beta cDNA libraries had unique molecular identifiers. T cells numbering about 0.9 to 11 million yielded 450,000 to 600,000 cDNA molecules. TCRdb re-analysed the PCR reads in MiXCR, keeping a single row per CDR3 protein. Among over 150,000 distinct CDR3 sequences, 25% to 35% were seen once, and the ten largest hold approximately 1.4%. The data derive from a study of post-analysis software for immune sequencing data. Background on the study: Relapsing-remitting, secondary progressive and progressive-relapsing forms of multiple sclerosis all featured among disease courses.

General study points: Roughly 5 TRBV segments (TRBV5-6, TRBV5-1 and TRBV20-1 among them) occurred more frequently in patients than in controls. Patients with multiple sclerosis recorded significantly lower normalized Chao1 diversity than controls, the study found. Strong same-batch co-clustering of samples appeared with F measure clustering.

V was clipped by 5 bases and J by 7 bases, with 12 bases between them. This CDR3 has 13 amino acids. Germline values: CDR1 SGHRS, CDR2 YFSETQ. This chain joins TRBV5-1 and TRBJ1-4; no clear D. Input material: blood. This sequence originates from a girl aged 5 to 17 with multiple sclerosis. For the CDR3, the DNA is TGCGCCAGCAGGGACCCGAGGACTGAAAAACTGTTTTTT. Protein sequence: CASRDPRTEKLFF.